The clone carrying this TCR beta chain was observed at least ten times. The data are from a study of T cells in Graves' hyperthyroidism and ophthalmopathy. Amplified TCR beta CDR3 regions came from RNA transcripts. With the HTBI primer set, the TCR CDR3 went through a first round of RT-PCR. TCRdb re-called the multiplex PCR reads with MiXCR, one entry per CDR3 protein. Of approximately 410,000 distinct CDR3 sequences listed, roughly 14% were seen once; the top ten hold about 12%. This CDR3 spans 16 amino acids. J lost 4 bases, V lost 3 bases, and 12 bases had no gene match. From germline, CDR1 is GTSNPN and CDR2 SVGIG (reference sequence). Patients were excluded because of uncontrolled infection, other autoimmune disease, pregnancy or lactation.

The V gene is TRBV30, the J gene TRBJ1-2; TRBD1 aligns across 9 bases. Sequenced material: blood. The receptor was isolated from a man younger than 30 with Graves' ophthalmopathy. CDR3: CAWRTGTGIRFYGYTF. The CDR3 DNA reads TGTGCCTGGAGGACCGGGACAGGGATTCGGTTCTATGGCTACACCTTC.